This passage covers 21 T cell receptor beta chains from one sample sequenced in a study of T cell clones after liver transplantation. Produced via immunoSEQ multiplex PCR; TCRdb's table is partial and in-frame only. The table has 75,000 to 100,000 clones, roughly 85% seen once. The sample was CD4+ T cells from blood, taken 46 months after liver transplant. Receptors originate from a human patient who received a liver transplant. Part of the T cell pool may stem from the graft donor.

The V call is TRBV6-6, the J call TRBJ1-5; D gene ambiguous. The CDR3 extends over 13 amino acids. Germline CDR1 and CDR2: MNHNY and SVGAGI (reference sequence). Trimming removed 6 bases from V and 1 base from J, with 7 bases in between. For the CDR3, the DNA is TGTGCCAGCAGGATAGACAGCAATCAGCCCCAGCATTTT. Translation gives CASRIDSNQPQHF.

This clone appeared a few times. The rearrangement joins TRBV18 to TRBJ2-7; D gene unclear. V dropped 2 bases and J dropped 5 bases, with 13 bases sitting between them. Germline loops: CDR1 KGHSH, CDR2 LQKENI. CDR3 length: 14 residues. The CDR3 nucleotides read TGTGCCAGCTCACCAGTAGGGAAAGGCAACGAGCAGTACTTC. Its protein product is CASSPVGKGNEQYF.

V gene TRBV6-6 combines with J gene TRBJ1-6; 9 bases agree with TRBD1. The germline CDR1 and CDR2 sequences are MNHNY and SVGAGI (reference sequence). This CDR3 is built from 16 residues. V lost 4 bases to trimming and J lost 9 bases; unmatched junction nucleotides: 10. CDR3 nucleotide sequence: TGTGCCAGCAGTTTTACACAGGGGGCGGATGGTTCACCCCTCCACTTT. It specifies CASSFTQGADGSPLHF.

The chain combines TRBV5-5 with TRBJ1-5; 9 nucleotides agree with TRBD1. V shed 4 bases, J shed 5 bases, and the junction held 4 bases outside the gene matches. The CDR3 sequence is 14 residues long. Germline values: CDR1 SGHKS, CDR2 YYEKEE (reference sequence). Written as DNA, the CDR3 is TGTGCCAGCAGCCTACAGGGGGCTCATCAGCCCCAGCATTTT. This codes for CASSLQGAHQPQHF.

The V and J genes are TRBV2 and TRBJ1-1; TRBD1 is a possible D gene (5 bases). Germline loops: CDR1 SNHLY, CDR2 FYNNEI. The CDR3 is 11 amino acids. V dropped 9 bases and J dropped 1 base, with 6 bases sitting between them. The CDR3 nucleotides read TGTGCCAGTCAGGGGAACACTGAAGCTTTCTTT. It yields the protein CASQGNTEAFF.

The chain joins TRBV11-2 to TRBJ2-3; unclear D gene. Germline V gene data show CDR1 as SGHAT and CDR2 as FQNNGV. The CDR3 sequence is 19 residues long. The ends were cut back, 2 bases at V and 0 bases at J, with 21 bases in the middle. CDR3: CASSLWMSGQRSSTDTQYF. For the CDR3, the DNA is TGTGCCAGCAGCTTATGGATGTCGGGTCAACGTTCTAGCACAGATACGCAGTATTTT.

The chain combines TRBV10-3 with TRBJ2-1; D might be TRBD1 or TRBD2, each matching 5 bases. Germline assignment: CDR1 ENHRY and CDR2 SYGVKD. The V end lost 7 bases, the J end lost 8 bases, and 18 bases lay between the germline ends. The CDR3 has 14 amino acids. CDR3 bases: TGTGCCATCAAGGGGACCTCTAGCATGCATGAGCAGTTCTTC. As protein: CAIKGTSSMHEQFF.

The chain recombines TRBV6-6 with TRBJ2-1, with 15 positions matching TRBD2. There are 14 residues in the CDR3. The V and J ends lost 4 bases and 11 bases, in that order; junction bases with no gene match: 3. Looked up from germline, CDR1 is MNHNY and CDR2 is SVGAGI (reference sequence). This CDR3 is CASSWTSGRAKQFF. CDR3 DNA: TGTGCCAGCAGTTGGACTAGCGGGAGGGCCAAGCAGTTCTTC.

J is TRBJ1-2 and V is TRBV9; D not certain. The CDR3 is 16 amino acids. V was clipped by 0 bases and J by 1 base, with 13 bases between them. Germline V gene lookup returns CDR1 SGDLS and CDR2 YYNGEE. CDR3 nucleotides: TGTGCCAGCAGCGTAGGAATCAGGCCTGGTAACTATGGCTACACCTTC. This sequence encodes CASSVGIRPGNYGYTF.

The chain joins TRBV28 to TRBJ2-6; D is perhaps TRBD1 or TRBD2 (5 bases each). V lost 3 bases and J lost 4, with 16 bases in between. From germline, CDR1 is MDHEN and CDR2 SYDVKM. CDR3 length: 17 amino acids. The DNA of the CDR3 is TGTGCCAGCAGTTTTCTGGTTGAGGGGCCCGGGGCCAACGTCCTGACTTTC. This sequence encodes CASSFLVEGPGANVLTF.

J is TRBJ2-1 and V is TRBV4-1, with unresolved D. CDR1 MGHRA and CDR2 YSYEKL come from the germline V gene. CDR3 length: 13 residues. V was cut by 3 bases and J by 9 bases, with 12 bases left in between. The chain's CDR3 is CASSQRHAGEQFF. CDR3 DNA sequence: TGCGCCAGCAGCCAGAGGCATGCCGGTGAGCAGTTCTTC.

This clone was found a few times. V and J are TRBV6-6 and TRBJ1-1; a possible D gene is TRBD1 (5 bases). Trimming shortened V by 5 bases and J by 1 base, and 14 bases separated the two germline ends. Germline CDR1 reads MNHNY; CDR2 reads SVGAGI (reference sequence). This CDR3 is built from 15 residues. The CDR3 DNA reads TGTGCCAGCAGTCCTGGGGGGAGCGGGAACACTGAAGCTTTCTTT. Encoded protein: CASSPGGSGNTEAFF.

The chain is built from TRBV7-6 and TRBJ1-2, with D possibly being TRBD1 (5 bases). The CDR3 spans 15 residues. The germline V gene encodes CDR1 SGHVS and CDR2 FNYEAQ. Between the trimmed V and J ends, which lost 5 bases and 8 bases, there was a span of 21 bases. The CDR3 protein is CASSPMGSGLGGYTF. Written as DNA, the CDR3 is TGTGCCAGCAGCCCTATGGGCTCGGGGCTTGGCGGCTACACCTTC.

The chain links TRBV2 to TRBJ2-1; tentatively, D is TRBD2 (6 bases). V was shortened by 6 bases and J by 3 bases, with 9 bases between the two germline ends. This CDR3 has 13 amino acids. Germline CDR1 reads SNHLY; CDR2 reads FYNNEI. Here the CDR3 DNA reads TGTGCCAGCAGACCGGGACTCTACAATGAGCAGTTCTTC. This sequence encodes CASRPGLYNEQFF.

This sequence joins TRBV6-5 and TRBJ2-7, with D perhaps TRBD1 (6 bases). The germline V gene encodes CDR1 MNHEY and CDR2 SVGAGI. This CDR3 is 14 amino acids long. V was trimmed by 3 bases and J by 4 bases, leaving 13 bases between them. CDR3 nucleotide sequence: TGTGCCAGCAGTTATAGGGGGAATTCATACGAGCAGTACTTC. It codes for CASSYRGNSYEQYF.

The rearrangement uses TRBV18 and TRBJ1-5; TRBD1 might be the D (5 bases). CDR1 is KGHSH, CDR2 LQKENI, per germline. V was shortened by 4 bases and J by 4 bases, with 20 bases between the two germline ends. The CDR3 has 17 residues. Written as DNA, the CDR3 is TGTGCCAGCTCACTCATGGGGGACGTAAGGACGAATCAGCCCCAGCATTTT. The encoded protein is CASSLMGDVRTNQPQHF. Full variable domain (missing parts from reference TRBV18 and TRBJ1-5): NAGVMQNPRHLVRRRGQEARLRCSPMKGHSHVYWYRQLPEEGLKFMVYLQKENIIDESGMPKERFSAEFPKEGPSILRIQQVVRGDSAAYFCASSLMGDVRTNQPQHFGDGTRLSIL.

The table lists this clone with a few counts. V gene TRBV27 combines with J gene TRBJ1-2; D unresolved. Trimming took off 5 bases at V and 0 bases at J, with 13 bases between the two ends. Germline assignment: CDR1 MNHEY and CDR2 SMNVEV (reference sequence). The CDR3 is made up of 15 amino acids. CDR3 nucleotides: TGTGCCAGCAGTGCTAGTGACCCCTCTAACTATGGCTACACCTTC. The encoded protein is CASSASDPSNYGYTF.

The genes are TRBV11-3 and TRBJ2-1; either TRBD1 or TRBD2 may supply D (6 bases each). CDR1 and CDR2 (germline): SGHNT, YENEEA. V shed 1 base and J shed 6 bases, with 16 bases lying between them. The CDR3 runs to 16 residues. In DNA, the CDR3 is TGTGCCAGCAGCTTAGGGGGGGCCATAGGAGGCAATGAGCAGTTCTTC. The encoded protein is CASSLGGAIGGNEQFF. The whole variable domain, filled in from reference TRBV11-3 and TRBJ2-1, reads EAGVVQSPRYKIIEKKQPVAFWCNPISGHNTLYWYLQNLGQGPELLIRYENEEAVDDSQLPKDRFSAERLKGVDSTLKIQPAELGDSAVYLCASSLGGAIGGNEQFFGPGTRLTVL.

The V call is TRBV7-2, the J call TRBJ1-4, with D perhaps matching TRBD1 (5 bases). This CDR3 has 14 residues. CDR1 is SGHTA and CDR2 is FQGNSA in the germline V gene. V gave up 5 bases and J gave up 8 bases, with 15 bases separating them. The CDR3 DNA sequence: TGTGCCAGCAGCGCCGACCACTGGGGGGAAAAACTGTTTTTT. It codes for CASSADHWGEKLFF.

This clone occurred once. The chain carries TRBV28 and TRBJ1-4; 7 nucleotides match TRBD1. J lost 2 bases, V lost 7 bases, and 7 bases had no gene match. CDR3 size: 15 residues. Germline V gene lookup returns CDR1 MDHEN and CDR2 SYDVKM. CDR3 nucleotides: TGTGCCAGCATCAACAGGGGTGCTACTAATGAAAAACTGTTTTTT. This codes for CASINRGATNEKLFF.

This chain uses TRBV28 with TRBJ2-7; D may be TRBD1 (7 bases). The V gene lost 7 bases and the J gene lost 6 bases, with 25 bases spanning the gap. Germline CDR1 is MDHEN and CDR2 is SYDVKM. The CDR3 runs 16 residues. In DNA, the CDR3 is TGTGCCAGCATGCCTCACGTTCAGGGGGGACAAACCGAGCAGTACTTC. Amino acid sequence: CASMPHVQGGQTEQYF.